This TCR beta chain was found in a study of graft-versus-host responses after intestinal transplantation. Here immunoSEQ multiplex PCR was the method, and the copy in TCRdb shows in-frame clones only, minus some. The data hold approximately 54,000 clones, with about 89% observed a single time. The count of this clone is one. The CDR3 has 16 residues. Germline V gives CDR1 MRHNA, CDR2 SNTAGT. Sequences were derived from PBMCs, sampled more than 650 days after intestinal transplant. The clonotype comes from a human patient who received an intestinal transplant, so some T cells may come from the graft donor. The chain recombines TRBV6-4 with TRBJ2-5; the match to TRBD1 covers 10 bases. The end of the DNA aligns better with TRBJ2-7, so the J call may be wrong. This CDR3 reads CASRTRGQGTSYEQYF. DNA for the CDR3: TGTGCCAGCAGGACACGGGGACAGGGGACCTCCTACGAGCAGTACTTC.